This T cell receptor beta chain was retrieved from a study of T cells in Graves' hyperthyroidism and ophthalmopathy. Study-level points and caveats: Ophthalmopathy onset followed model prediction by a median roughly six months.

Amplification targeted TCR beta CDR3 regions from RNA transcripts. When the TCR CDR3 underwent first-round RT-PCR, the HTBI primer set was used. One entry per CDR3 protein, called by TCRdb with MiXCR from the multiplex PCR reads. Among about 510,000 distinct CDR3 sequences listed, 14% were seen once. There are a few counts of this clonotype. Its antigen is unknown. Material for sequencing was blood. This clonotype was obtained from a woman in her forties with Graves' hyperthyroidism.

The CDR3 spells CSARVDRDFYGYTF. The CDR3 DNA follows: TGCAGTGCTAGGGTGGACAGGGACTTTTATGGCTACACCTTC. The chain is built from TRBV20-1 and TRBJ1-2; 8 bases map to TRBD1. Looked up from germline, CDR1 is DFQATT and CDR2 is SNEGSKA (reference sequence). V was pared by 3 bases and J by 5 bases, with 8 bases of the junction left unmatched. The CDR3 sequence is 14 residues long.